The text below deals with one T cell receptor (beta chain). Trimming removed 0 bases at V and 4 bases at J, with 16 bases between. From germline, CDR1 is SGHRS and CDR2 YFSETQ. This CDR3 spans 17 amino acids. The data belong to a study of blood T cell repertoires in COVID-19. Across the whole study: From the United States, Italy and Spain came samples of acute and convalescent COVID-19. Nucleic acid was either cDNA or gDNA, and it came from T cells, B-cell-depleted T cells, or PBMCs.

TCRdb keeps only in-frame clones here, not all; method: immunoSEQ multiplex PCR. The data hold 150,000 to 200,000 clones, with about 80% observed a single time. This clonotype originated in a man between 65 and 79 years old with active or convalescent COVID-19. The genes are TRBV5-1 and TRBJ1-4; TRBD1 is a possible D gene (6 bases). The sample consisted of peripheral blood. This CDR3 reads CASSLGLSDSYNEKLFF. The CDR3 DNA reads TGCGCCAGCAGCTTGGGGTTATCGGACAGTTATAATGAAAAACTGTTTTTT. The full variable domain, in which reference TRBV5-1 and TRBJ1-4 provide the parts outside the CDR3, is KAGVTQTPRYLIKTRGQQVTLSCSPISGHRSVSWYQQTPGQGLQFLFEYFSETQRNKGNFPGRFSGRQFSNSRSEMNVSTLELGDSALYLCASSLGLSDSYNEKLFFGSGTQLSVL.